This T cell receptor (beta chain) was sequenced during a study of blood T cell repertoires in COVID-19. Study at large: Sites in the United States, Italy and Spain provided acute and convalescent COVID-19 samples. The analysed material was cDNA or gDNA that came from T cells, B-cell-depleted T cells, or PBMCs.

Repertoires were generated with immunoSEQ multiplex PCR, while TCRdb's copy carries only in-frame clones and drops some. Of 150,000 to 200,000 clones in the sample, about nine tenths were seen once. The CDR3 is 20 residues long. V shed 5 bases, J shed 0 bases, and the junction held 15 bases outside the gene matches. The germline gives CDR1 MNHEY, CDR2 SMNVEV (reference sequence). The receptor was isolated from a woman between 18 and 29 years old who had recovered from COVID-19. Sequenced material: PBMCs or T cells enriched from blood (not recorded which). The chain carries TRBV27 and TRBJ2-1, with TRBD2 matching 11 bases. The CDR3 nucleotides read TGTGCCAGCAGTCCTATCATTCTAGCGGGAGGCCCCAGCTCCTACAATGAGCAGTTCTTC. It codes for CASSPIILAGGPSSYNEQFF.